This paragraph reports one T cell receptor (beta chain). The data were obtained in a study of tumor-infiltrating lymphocytes in oesophageal squamous cell carcinoma. The CDR3 totals 15 residues. Germline CDR1 is MNHNS and CDR2 is SASEGT. In TCRdb, the PCR reads were re-called with MiXCR into one record per CDR3 protein. The repertoire holds about 21,000 distinct CDR3 sequences, with 35% to 50% as singletons. Sequenced material: normal esophageal tissue next to the tumor. The receptor was derived from a male donor with esophageal squamous cell carcinoma. J is TRBJ2-5 and V is TRBV6-1; 7 bases are shared with TRBD1. The better agreement between TRBJ2-3 and the DNA end casts doubt on the J call. CDR3 DNA: TGTGCCAGCAGTTTCCGGGACAGACGGGCCGGTACGCAGTATTTT. Its translation is CASSFRDRRAGTQYF.